These 5 T cell receptor beta chains came from one sample sequenced in a study of shared clonotypes between healthy human individuals. Clones were read by immunoSEQ multiplex PCR, and TCRdb kept only the in-frame ones, dropping some. Altogether around 1.9 million clones are present, around 93% being singletons, with the ten largest covering 1.5% to 2%. The naive CD8 population came from CD45RO-negative cells selected for CCR7, without terminally differentiated effector memory CD45RA+ cells. Sequencing used naive CD8+ T cells from PBMCs. The receptors were sampled from a man aged 18 to 35 in good health. Some clones in this sample may be carry-over from other donors' samples.

This chain links TRBV27 with TRBJ2-1; 8 nucleotides agree with TRBD2. This CDR3 contains 10 residues. CDR1 and CDR2 (germline): MNHEY, SMNVEV (reference sequence). The CDR3 reads CASGIGEQFF. The CDR3 region has the DNA TGTGCTAGCGGGATCGGTGAGCAGTTCTTC.

V gene TRBV7-8 combines with J gene TRBJ2-2, with D unclear. The germline V and J ends were trimmed by 1 base and 5 bases, with 8 bases remaining between them. Germline V gene data show CDR1 as SGHVS and CDR2 as FQNEAQ. This CDR3 is built from 14 residues. CDR3 DNA: TGTGCCAGCAGCTTAGACTCATTAACCGGGGAGCTGTTTTTT. The encoded protein is CASSLDSLTGELFF.

V and J are TRBV5-6 and TRBJ2-5; 7 positions match TRBD1. The DNA end lines up better with TRBJ2-7; the J call may be wrong. The CDR3 totals 15 residues. CDR1 SGHDT and CDR2 YYEEEE come from the germline V gene. CDR3 amino acids: CASSLEQGRTYEQYF. The CDR3 DNA reads as TGTGCCAGCAGCTTGGAACAGGGGCGAACCTACGAGCAGTACTTC.

The chain combines TRBV6-1 with TRBJ1-2; D perhaps matches TRBD1 (5 bases). CDR3 size: 16 residues. Germline V gene lookup returns CDR1 MNHNS and CDR2 SASEGT. Trimming cost V 2 bases and J 4 bases, with 17 bases left between them. CDR3 loop: CASSEPAGALFYGYTF. CDR3 nucleotide sequence: TGTGCCAGCAGTGAACCCGCCGGGGCGCTATTCTATGGCTACACCTTC.

The chain combines TRBV2 with TRBJ2-2; TRBD2 agrees at 7 bases. The CDR3 has 17 amino acids. Germline V gene data show CDR1 as SNHLY and CDR2 as FYNNEI. Trimming at V came to 0 bases and at J to 5 bases, leaving 9 bases not matched to a gene. CDR3 nucleotides: TGTGCCAGCAGTGAAGCTCTGGCGGGAGATGTTACCGGGGAGCTGTTTTTT. This encodes CASSEALAGDVTGELFF.